This T cell receptor (beta chain) is from a study of Graves' ophthalmopathy and Graves' hyperthyroidism. Clinical symptoms, serum thyroxine, TRAb, thyroid ultrasound and orbital computed tomography formed the basis of diagnosis. PBMCs were isolated by Ficoll-Paque density gradient centrifugation, using 8 to 10 ml of fresh peripheral blood as the starting material. Whole-study findings and limits: The authors also found most expanded thyroid clonotypes above 0.001 frequency in blood. The model flagged ophthalmopathy progression at 65% to 71% sensitivity and around 77% specificity.

This clonotype was seen at least ten times. Its antigen is currently unknown. Amplified material comprised TCR beta CDR3 regions derived from RNA transcripts. HTBI primers were used in a first-round RT-PCR, which preceded a second-round multiplex PCR. Each CDR3 protein gets one entry after TCRdb re-called the multiplex PCR reads with MiXCR. The top ten hold 8% to 10% of the sample, which has approximately 160,000 distinct CDR3 sequences, 39% seen once. The sequence was obtained from a man aged 25 to 40 with Graves' ophthalmopathy. The sequencing sample was made of peripheral blood.

As DNA, the CDR3 is TGTGCCAGCAGCTCGACTAGCGGGATCTACGAGCAGTACTTC. Its translation is CASSSTSGIYEQYF. This chain uses TRBV11-2 with TRBJ2-7, with 11 bases that match TRBD2. V lost 4 bases, J lost 3 bases, and 2 bases stayed unmatched. Per germline, CDR1 SGHAT and CDR2 FQNNGV. This CDR3 spans 14 amino acids.